This TCR beta chain was found in a study of regulatory T cells in long-lasting Graves disease. To note about this clonotype: What it binds is not known.

Findings and caveats of the study: Peripheral blood was the sole material, not thyroid tissue. Sharing of public clonotypes was greater in persistent patients (about 2,500) than in new patients (around 880). Patients with persistent disease showed a bias toward TRBV28, TRBJ1-2 and TRBJ2-5.

As to time point: persistent/refractory GD, antithyroid drugs over 5 years with positive TRAb. TCR sequences were obtained from RNA taken from PBMCs. The CDR3 is made up of 15 amino acids. Looked up from germline, CDR1 is SGDLS and CDR2 is YYNGEE. Between the trimmed V and J ends, which lost 2 bases and 4 bases, there was a span of 12 bases. CDR3-region Arm-PCR and iRepertoire HTBI primers produced the TCR beta libraries. MiXCR, run by TCRdb on the multiplex PCR reads, gives a single entry per CDR3 protein. The table lists about 300,000 distinct CDR3 sequences, roughly a fifth of them singletons. The genes are TRBV9 and TRBJ1-4; D remains ambiguous. This specimen was peripheral blood mononuclear cells (PBMCs), taken when the disease was refractory, from a patient treated with antithyroid drugs. The receptor was derived from a female donor with Graves disease. The CDR3 is CASSVGQADNEKLFF. The CDR3 DNA sequence: TGTGCCAGCAGCGTCGGGCAGGCCGATAATGAAAAACTGTTTTTT.